The sequence of this T cell receptor beta chain was determined in a study of blood T cell repertoires in COVID-19. The wider study: Donors in the United States, Italy and Spain gave samples during acute or convalescent COVID-19. Sources were T cells, B-cell-depleted T cells, or PBMCs; the material itself was cDNA or gDNA.

How the authors handled the data: Estimation of nucleated cell counts was performed using reference gene primer amplification. TCRdb's copy holds only in-frame clones and misses some; the assay was immunoSEQ multiplex PCR. V, J and clone size are those of that table, while D and trimming were read from the DNA. The profile covers 50,000 to 75,000 clones, with about 77% appearing a single time and about 20% taken by the ten largest. The V end lost 7 bases, the J end lost 8 bases, and 23 bases lay between the germline ends. The germline V gene encodes CDR1 LNHDA and CDR2 SQIVND (reference sequence). The CDR3 length is 15 residues.

The sequencing sample was made of peripheral blood. This clonotype was sampled from a man older than 75 with active or convalescent COVID-19. This chain links TRBV19 with TRBJ1-2; D is undetermined. The CDR3 loop reads CASTEYGNRIFGYTF. In DNA form, the CDR3 reads TGTGCCAGTACGGAATACGGGAACCGGATTTTCGGCTACACCTTC.